Listed below are T cell receptor beta chains from one sample, sequenced in a study of post-analysis software for immune sequencing data. TCRdb reanalysed the PCR reads using MiXCR and keeps one entry per CDR3 protein. The sample consists of some 690,000 distinct CDR3 sequences, 30% of them appearing once. Sequencing was done on a sample of blood. These receptors were obtained from a girl aged 5-17 years with multiple sclerosis. The CDR3 runs from the conserved cysteine through the conserved F or W. D genes are given only for firm matches. The listing skips clone size in some rows; elsewhere it reads once, few, many or a size class.

J gene	clone size	D gene	V gene	CDR3 DNA	CDR3 protein
TRBJ2-1	many	TRBD1	TRBV6-5	TGTGCCAGCAGTCGCGGACAGGGGCGTGGTGAGCAGTTCTTC	CASSRGQGRGEQFF
TRBJ2-1	.	TRBD2	TRBV5-1	TGCGCCAGCAGCCCGACCCAAACTAGCGGGTTCAATGAGCAGTTCTTC	CASSPTQTSGFNEQFF
TRBJ2-1	.	.	TRBV7-9	TGTGCCAGCAGCCACGGACTCCGAGAATTCTCCTACAATGAGCAGTTCTTC	CASSHGLREFSYNEQFF
TRBJ2-7	.	.	TRBV5-8	TGTGCCGGCAGCCCCCGCTACGAGCAGTACTTC	CAGSPRYEQYF
TRBJ2-7	.	.	TRBV4-3	TGCGCCAGCAGCCGAGCGGAATCCTACGAGCAGTACTTC	CASSRAESYEQYF
TRBJ1-5	.	.	TRBV7-2	TGTGCCAGCAGCTTCGACAGCCTGAATCAGCCCCAGCATTTT	CASSFDSLNQPQHF
TRBJ2-2	.	.	TRBV29-1	TGCAGCGTTGGAGAGACGAACACCGGGGAGCTGTTTTTT	CSVGETNTGELFF
TRBJ2-1	few	TRBD2	TRBV19	TGTGCCAGTAGTTCTGGACTAGCGGGAGGACATGAGCAGTTCTTC	CASSSGLAGGHEQFF
TRBJ2-5	few	.	TRBV7-9	TGTGCCAGCAGCTTAAGGGAAAGGGGCGAGACCCAGTACTTC	CASSLRERGETQYF
TRBJ2-4	.	.	TRBV4-3	TGCGCCAGCAGCCAAGAGGAAGTAAGAACCAAAAACATTCAGTACTTC	CASSQEEVRTKNIQYF
TRBJ2-5	few	TRBD1	TRBV20-1	TGCAGTGCCCGAGAGACAGGGAAAGAGACCCAGTACTTC	CSARETGKETQYF
TRBJ2-7	.	TRBD2	TRBV2	TGTGCCAGCAGTGAATTAGCGGGAGAATACGAGCAGTACTTC	CASSELAGEYEQYF
TRBJ2-1	few	TRBD1	TRBV9	TGTGCCAGCAGTTGGGACAGCCCCAACTCCTACAATGAGCAGTTCTTC	CASSWDSPNSYNEQFF
TRBJ2-2	.	.	TRBV7-7	TGTGTTAGCAGCTTCGAATTCACCGGGGAGCTGTTTTTT	CVSSFEFTGELFF
TRBJ1-2	.	.	TRBV3-1	TGTGCCAGCAGCCAAGAGGGGGGGGGCTACACCTTC	CASSQEGGGYTF
TRBJ1-1	.	.	TRBV10-3	TGTGCCGCGACGAATAGGGGAAACACTGAAGCTTTCTTT	CAATNRGNTEAFF
TRBJ2-5	.	TRBD2	TRBV7-9	TGTGCCAGCAGTTCAAATCGACTAGCGGGACAGGGCGTGGAGACCCAGTACTTC	CASSSNRLAGQGVETQYF
TRBJ1-4	once	.	TRBV20-1	TGCAGTGCTAGAGGTGCACGGAGACGCAATGAAAAACTGTTTTTT	CSARGARRRNEKLFF
TRBJ2-3	.	.	TRBV5-1	TGCGCCAGCAGCTTGGTTCGTACGTGGGGGGTGAAAGATAGCACAGATACGCAGTATTTT	CASSLVRTWGVKDSTDTQYF
TRBJ1-3	.	TRBD1	TRBV7-2	TGTGCCAGCAGCTCGACAGGGCCCCCAGGAAACACCATATATTTT	CASSSTGPPGNTIYF
TRBJ2-5	.	.	TRBV20-1	TGCAGTGCCCGACAGACTATTGATGATAGATTCCAAGAGACCCAGTACTTC	CSARQTIDDRFQETQYF
TRBJ2-7	.	TRBD2	TRBV5-1	TGCGCCAGCCGAAGGTCCGGGACTAGCGGGGGAGTCTACGAGCAGTACTTC	CASRRSGTSGGVYEQYF
TRBJ2-1	.	.	TRBV12-3/TRBV12-4	TGTGCCAGCAGTACTACAGGGTACGATGAGCAGTTCTTC	CASSTTGYDEQFF
TRBJ2-5	once	.	TRBV25-1	TGTGCCAGCAGTGAACCCCACAGGGGGGGGGAGACCCTGTACTTC	CASSEPHRGGETLYF
TRBJ2-1	few	.	TRBV13	TGTGCCAGCAGCTTCCTCCGGGGTTTGCAGTTCTTC	CASSFLRGLQFF
TRBJ1-3	.	TRBD1	TRBV9	TGTGCCAGCCAGGGGGTCCCTGGAAACACCATATATTTT	CASQGVPGNTIYF
TRBJ2-7	few	TRBD2	TRBV6-5	TGTGCCAGCAGGGGGGGGACTAGCGGGAGTCCCTACGAGCAGTACTTC	CASRGGTSGSPYEQYF
TRBJ2-5	.	.	TRBV28	TGTGCCAGCAGACACCCCGAGACCCTCCAAGAGACCCAGTACTTC	CASRHPETLQETQYF
TRBJ1-6	.	.	TRBV10-3	TGTGCCATCAGTGAGGTGTCGAGATCACCCCTCCACTTT	CAISEVSRSPLHF
TRBJ1-1	.	.	TRBV6-5	TGTGCCACCTATCCCCCAAGGGACACTGAAGCTTTCTTT	CATYPPRDTEAFF
TRBJ2-1	.	TRBD2	TRBV14	TGTGCCAGCAGCCTGCGGACTAGCGAACCCAAAGGGGCGCAGTTCTTC	CASSLRTSEPKGAQFF
TRBJ1-2	.	TRBD1	TRBV29-1	TGCAGCGTTGATCCGACAGGGGACGACTATGGCTACACCTTC	CSVDPTGDDYGYTF
TRBJ2-1	few	TRBD2	TRBV7-9	TGTGCCAGCAGCTTACAGCGGGGGGCAGCCAATGAGCAGTTCTTC	CASSLQRGAANEQFF
TRBJ2-1	few	TRBD1	TRBV2	TGTGCCGGGAAGACAGGGATCTCCTACAATGAGCAGTTCTTC	CAGKTGISYNEQFF
TRBJ2-3	few	TRBD2	TRBV20-1	TGCAGTGCCAAACCTAGCGGTAGCACAGATACGCAGTATTTT	CSAKPSGSTDTQYF
TRBJ2-3	few	.	TRBV4-2	TGTGCCAGCAGCCAAGTGGGAACTAGCACAGATACGCAGTATTTT	CASSQVGTSTDTQYF
TRBJ1-2	.	TRBD1	TRBV10-3	TGTGCCATCAGTGAGTCTGACAGGGCGACCTATGGCTACACCTTC	CAISESDRATYGYTF
TRBJ1-1	.	.	TRBV7-9	TGTGCCAGCACCCCCGGCAGCGCTAAAACTGAAGCTTTCTTT	CASTPGSAKTEAFF
TRBJ2-7	.	.	TRBV27	TGTGCCAGCAGTGGGAGGAGAGCGCGCGAGCAGTACTTC	CASSGRRAREQYF
TRBJ2-3	.	.	TRBV11-2	TGTGCCAGCAGACGGGCTTCCCTAGCGAAGAGGGATACGCAGTATTTT	CASRRASLAKRDTQYF
TRBJ2-3	few	TRBD1	TRBV28	TGTGCCAGCAGTGCCCGGACAGGGGTAAGGACAGATACGCAGTATTTT	CASSARTGVRTDTQYF
TRBJ2-1	.	.	TRBV15	TGTGCCACCAGCAGGCAGGCCCCCCCCTCCAATGAGCAGTTCTTC	CATSRQAPPSNEQFF
TRBJ1-2	few	TRBD1	TRBV9	TGTGCCAGCAGCGTCGGACAGGGGGGTGACTATGGCTACACCTTC	CASSVGQGGDYGYTF
TRBJ2-3	.	TRBD2	TRBV29-1	TGCAGCGTTGAACGACTCGGGAGGGGATCAGATACGCAGTATTTT	CSVERLGRGSDTQYF
TRBJ2-7	few	.	TRBV20-1	TGCAGTGCTAGGGGCAGGGTTCGGTCCTACGAGCAGTACTTC	CSARGRVRSYEQYF
TRBJ1-1	.	.	TRBV9	TGTGCCAGCAGCGTAGAACCAGCTATGAACACTGAAGCTTTCTTT	CASSVEPAMNTEAFF
TRBJ1-5	.	.	TRBV6-1	TGTGCCAGCAGTGAAGGCAGGGCCAGCAATCAGCCCCAGCATTTT	CASSEGRASNQPQHF
TRBJ2-1	few	.	TRBV3-1	TGTGCCAGCAGCGTCAGGGCTACCGACAATGAGCAGTTCTTC	CASSVRATDNEQFF
TRBJ1-2	.	.	TRBV7-2	.	CASSLDSSSGYTF
TRBJ1-5	few	.	TRBV4-3	TGCGCCAGCAGCCAAGAACGGTCCGGACTTCATCAGCCCCAGCATTTT	CASSQERSGLHQPQHF
TRBJ2-1	.	TRBD2	TRBV20-1	TGCAGTGCTCTGGGACTAGCGGGAGTTGAGCAGTTCTTC	CSALGLAGVEQFF
TRBJ1-6	.	.	TRBV7-3	TGTGCCAGCAGCTTAGGCAGGGCGGATTCACCCCTCCACTTT	CASSLGRADSPLHF
TRBJ1-4	.	TRBD1	TRBV5-1	TGCGCCAGCAGCCCACAGACAGGGACTAATGAAAAACTGTTTTTT	CASSPQTGTNEKLFF
TRBJ1-2	.	.	TRBV20-1	TGCAGTGCCCCAACGTGGACGGAGTATGGCTACACCTTC	CSAPTWTEYGYTF
TRBJ1-2	few	.	TRBV11-2	TGTGCCAGCAGGCAGATGCCGGGACGGCAAAACTATGGCTACACCTTC	CASRQMPGRQNYGYTF
TRBJ2-7	.	.	TRBV7-7	TGTGCCAGCAGCCCCCACAGCTCCTTTTCCGAGCAGTACTTC	CASSPHSSFSEQYF
TRBJ2-3	.	.	TRBV6-1	TGTGCCAGCAGTGAGGGACGGTCAGATACGCAGTATTTT	CASSEGRSDTQYF